Reported below is one T cell receptor (beta chain). In germline, CDR1 is SGDLS, CDR2 YYNGEE. This CDR3 has 16 residues. The V and J ends lost 2 bases and 6 bases, in that order; junction bases with no gene match: 9. Sequenced by immunoSEQ multiplex PCR; TCRdb stores in-frame clones only, minus some. The table includes some 69,000 clones, roughly 80% detected once. The data were obtained in a study of blood T cell repertoires in COVID-19. Turning to the study itself: Some COVID-19 samples were acute and others convalescent; all came from the United States, Italy and Spain. Nucleic acid was either cDNA or gDNA, and it came from T cells, B-cell-depleted T cells, or PBMCs.

The specimen was peripheral blood. The rearrangement links TRBV9 to TRBJ1-5, with TRBD1 matching 9 bases. The receptor comes from a woman aged 55-70 years with acute or convalescent COVID-19. The CDR3 loop is CASSVGDRGSTQPQHF. The CDR3 bases are TGTGCCAGCAGCGTGGGAGACAGGGGGTCAACTCAGCCCCAGCATTTT. Full variable domain (remainder filled in from reference TRBV9 and TRBJ1-5): DSGVTQTPKHLITATGQRVTLRCSPRSGDLSVYWYQQSLDQGLQFLIQYYNGEERAKGNILERFSAQQFPDLHSELNLSSLELGDSALYFCASSVGDRGSTQPQHFGDGTRLSIL.